This T cell receptor beta chain originates from a study of Ad26.COV2.S vaccination and SARS-CoV-2 variants. The overall study: Of the COV1001 trial arms, the Ad26.COV2.S arm included the donor.

As for treatment: 19 received Ad26.COV2.S at low or high dose, single or two shots; a few received placebo; per-sample allocation not given. It was on day 63 after the first vaccine or placebo injection that samples were taken. The study used a vaccine consisting of an Ad26 vector that expressed Wuhan-strain SARS-CoV-2 spike. This CDR3 has 14 amino acids. Trimming took off 3 bases at V and 1 base at J, with 9 bases between the two ends. Germline CDR1 is MDHEN and CDR2 is SYDVKM. A remark on this clone: Its antigen is unidentified.

Study-wide results and limits: The authors reported substantial breadth in spike-specific CD8+ and CD4+ T cell responses after vaccination. From the TCR breadth and depth analyses, total T cell responses may have been underestimated.

The data were produced by immunoSEQ multiplex PCR, yet TCRdb's version contains in-frame clones alone and is incomplete. The sample has about 480,000 clones; 87% are singletons. The chain couples TRBV28 to TRBJ1-1; tentatively, D is TRBD1 (6 bases). The receptor was isolated from a person aged 18-65 years who received the Ad26.COV2.S COVID-19 vaccine or a placebo. The sample here was peripheral blood, taken in a trial of Ad26.COV2.S vaccine versus placebo. The CDR3 DNA reads as TGTGCCAGCAGTTTGGTACAGGGGAACACTGAAGCTTTCTTT. Translation gives CASSLVQGNTEAFF.